This T cell receptor beta chain was captured in a study of MAIT cells during Salmonella Paratyphi A infection (dated by TCRdb to about 2017). Study-wide context: A single dose of 1-5x10^3 CFU of S. Paratyphi A strain NVGH308 was swallowed by adult volunteers aged 18 to 60. Starting at diagnosis, diagnosed volunteers were given ciprofloxacin 500 mg twice a day for 14 days. Beyond this particular receptor, the publication reports: Diagnosed volunteers showed more expansion or contraction among top five MAIT clonotypes than healthy controls (0.53 versus 0.13), suggesting infection-driven repertoire reshaping. The availability of volunteer samples limited the sample sizes, but these sizes were considered adequate to detect differences between groups. From baseline to mid-infection, the space taken up by over-represented MAIT clonotypes dropped significantly (roughly 0.17 to 0.10), whereas no significant difference was seen post-infection. MAIT TRBV usage was oligoclonal, favouring TRBV20 and TRBV6, and appeared unchanged by infection.

This clonotype was detected only a few times. Which antigen it targets is not known. Per-base quality was not reported, and no clone a single base away is much larger than it. CDR1 MNHEY and CDR2 SVGAGI were looked up in the germline V gene. Spanning cysteine to phenylalanine, the CDR3 consists of 13 amino acids. Only the CDR3 region is kept as DNA, spanning 39 bases read in frame from base 1. The germline V and J ends show losses of 2 bases and 15 bases respectively, and no gene match explains 10 bases of the junction. What the time point label conveys for this sample: before S. Paratyphi A challenge (baseline). MAIT cells were defined as Valpha7.2+ CD161+ T cells and identified and sorted by flow cytometry. In over 5 volunteers who developed enteric fever after controlled oral challenge with live Salmonella Paratyphi A, circulating MAIT cell TCRbeta repertoires were profiled over time. MAIT cell samples were contributed by each diagnosed volunteer at pre-infection, mid-infection and post-infection timepoints. Enteric fever was diagnosed as Paratyphi A bacteremia and/or persistent fever above 38 °C lasting more than 12 hours. Challenged volunteers were diagnosed with infection between day 4 and day 7 after challenge. Between roughly 5,000 and 11,000 MAIT cells per sample were sorted directly into RNAqueous-Micro lysis buffer for RNA extraction. Lymphoprep gradient centrifugation was used to isolate peripheral blood mononuclear cells from blood samples and leukocyte cones. A BD FACSAria Fusion or BD FACSAria III sorter was used for cell sorting.

The library was obtained by 5' RACE. Two rounds of PCR with Phusion High-Fidelity polymerase amplified TCRbeta, with sample-specific barcodes added in the primers. TCRbeta libraries were made through template-switch cDNA synthesis using SMARTScribe reverse transcriptase and a TRBC-specific primer. After barcoding, samples were pooled and then prepared using the NEBNext Ultra DNA Library Prep Kit for Illumina. Sequencing of libraries was performed on an Illumina MiSeq with the MiSeq reagent kit v2, 300 cycles. Turning to the authors' computational methods: Jemultiplexer demultiplexed the reads by barcode, and MiTCR with default parameters aligned the reads. Non-functional sequences were filtered out with VDJtools, and clonotypes were defined by amino acid sequence, with frequencies based on assigned sequence reads. The clonal space homeostasis analysis grouped clonotypes by frequency into over-represented (0.05-1), large, medium and small bins. TCRdb's own reprocessing of the public reads used fastp at Q25 and MiXCR and kept productive beta chains. Identical CDR3 proteins give one entry, which carries the most common genes and DNA. TCRdb, not the original authors, processed these V and J calls. For this sample the table gives some 550 distinct CDR3 sequences, of which roughly 40% were detected only once. More than 35% of the sample rests with the top ten.

The chain uses TRBV6-5 and TRBJ2-1; 7 central bases correspond to TRBD2. This sample comprised MAIT cells from blood, obtained at the first sampling point of the challenge study. This TCR came from a person aged 18-70 years who was deliberately infected with Salmonella Paratyphi A in a paratyphoid fever challenge study. For the CDR3, the sequence is CASSYGERDLPFF. The DNA is TGTGCCAGCAGTTACGGGGAGCGGGACCTTCCGTTCTTC.